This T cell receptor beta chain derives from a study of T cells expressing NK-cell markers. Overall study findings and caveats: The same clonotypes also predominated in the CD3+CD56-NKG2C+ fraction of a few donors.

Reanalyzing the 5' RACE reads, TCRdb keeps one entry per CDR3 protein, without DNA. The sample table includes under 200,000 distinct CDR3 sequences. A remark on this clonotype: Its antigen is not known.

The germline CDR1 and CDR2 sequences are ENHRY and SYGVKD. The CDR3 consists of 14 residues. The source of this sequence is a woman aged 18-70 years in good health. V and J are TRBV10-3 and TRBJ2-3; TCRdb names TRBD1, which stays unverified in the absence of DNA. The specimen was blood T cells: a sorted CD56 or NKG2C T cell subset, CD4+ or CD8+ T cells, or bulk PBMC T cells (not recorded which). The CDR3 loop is CAITTGGDTDTQYF.